The table lists the clone carrying this TCR beta chain with many counts. Its specificity is not known. This sample stems from a study of T-cell memory formation after mild COVID-19. Study background: Largely donor-specific sequence clusters came from a couple of donors. Whole-study results and caveats: The study detected some responding clones in pre-infection memory, suggesting cross-reactive memory joined. Contracting clones from day 15 to 85 showed balanced CD4/CD8; later expanders favored CD4+. Contracting CD4+ clones lay largely in CM and EM, with CD8+ ones residing in EMRA.

TCRdb called the 5' RACE reads again in MiXCR, with one record for every CDR3 protein. Among some 86,000 distinct CDR3 sequences, approximately 23% were seen once, and the ten largest hold 42%. CDR1 and CDR2 from the germline V gene are SGHVS and FQNEAQ. V lost 5 bases and J lost 11, with 9 bases in between. This CDR3 region has 10 residues. Sequenced input: PBMCs or a T cell subset sorted from them (not recorded which). This chain joins TRBV7-8 and TRBJ2-5; D is undetermined. The sequence was collected from a man between 18 and 35 years old who had mild COVID-19 (a few samples of this study predate the infection). Cell type and time point are not known. The CDR3 sequence is CASSIMPQYF. The CDR3 coding sequence is TGTGCCAGCAGCATAATGCCTCAGTACTTC.